This T cell receptor beta chain originates from a study of blood T cell repertoires in COVID-19. Study background: Whether acute or convalescent, the COVID-19 samples came from the United States, Italy and Spain.

Clones were sequenced by immunoSEQ multiplex PCR, and TCRdb holds only the in-frame ones, with some missing. Seen here are over 350,000 clones, approximately 90% observed once, and the top ten hold 1.4%. The ends were cut back, 4 bases at V and 0 bases at J, with 19 bases in the middle. Germline assignment: CDR1 LNHDA and CDR2 SQIVND (reference sequence). This CDR3 has 18 residues. This TCR came from a woman aged 25-40 years with active or convalescent COVID-19. The chain combines TRBV19 with TRBJ2-4, with D possibly matching TRBD2 (5 bases). The material sequenced was peripheral blood. The CDR3, as DNA: TGTGCCAGTAGTAAGATAGCTTTGGGAGATTTAGCCAAAAACATTCAGTACTTC. This encodes CASSKIALGDLAKNIQYF.